The T cell receptor (beta chain) described here comes from a study of CXCR3-negative and CXCR3-positive naive CD8 T cells. Study results and caveats: Hydrophobicity was higher for TRB CDR3s found in CXCR3-positive naive cells than in CXCR3-negative naive cells. PBMCs showed partially decreased CXCR3 expression after cryopreservation, and most assays used fresh PBMCs. Each naive subset displayed comparably high diversity, whereas memory CD8+ cells displayed much lower diversity.

Each TRB cDNA library was prepared by 5' RACE (with UMI labels). Each CDR3 protein gets one entry in TCRdb, which reprocessed the 5' RACE reads and gives no DNA. The sample data list about 63,000 distinct CDR3 sequences. Points on this clonotype: Its specificity is unknown.

Germline V gene data show CDR1 as SGHRS and CDR2 as YFSETQ. The CDR3 length is 11 residues. Sequences were obtained from naive CXCR3+ CD8+ T cells from blood. Stated subset: CD45RO-CCR7+CD27+CD95- naive CD8+ T cells expressing CXCR3 (TNR3+). The sequence came from a human donor in good health. Some clones in this sample may be carry-over from other donors' samples. The rearrangement uses TRBV5-1 and TRBJ1-1. CDR3: CASSWGTEAFF.